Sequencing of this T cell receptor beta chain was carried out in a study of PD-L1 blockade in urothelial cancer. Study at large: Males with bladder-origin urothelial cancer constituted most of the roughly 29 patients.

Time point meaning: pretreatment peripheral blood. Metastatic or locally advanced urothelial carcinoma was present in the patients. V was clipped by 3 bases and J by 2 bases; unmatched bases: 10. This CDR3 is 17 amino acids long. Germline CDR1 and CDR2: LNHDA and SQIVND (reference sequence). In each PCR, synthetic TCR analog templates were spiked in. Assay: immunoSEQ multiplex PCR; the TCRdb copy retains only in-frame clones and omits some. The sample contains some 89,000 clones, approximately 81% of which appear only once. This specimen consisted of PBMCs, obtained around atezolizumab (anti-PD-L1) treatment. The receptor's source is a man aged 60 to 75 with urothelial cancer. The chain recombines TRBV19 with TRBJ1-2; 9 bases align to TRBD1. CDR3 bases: TGTGCCAGTAGTATTGCCCTGGGGGGACAGGGAAACTATGGCTACACCTTC. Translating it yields CASSIALGGQGNYGYTF.